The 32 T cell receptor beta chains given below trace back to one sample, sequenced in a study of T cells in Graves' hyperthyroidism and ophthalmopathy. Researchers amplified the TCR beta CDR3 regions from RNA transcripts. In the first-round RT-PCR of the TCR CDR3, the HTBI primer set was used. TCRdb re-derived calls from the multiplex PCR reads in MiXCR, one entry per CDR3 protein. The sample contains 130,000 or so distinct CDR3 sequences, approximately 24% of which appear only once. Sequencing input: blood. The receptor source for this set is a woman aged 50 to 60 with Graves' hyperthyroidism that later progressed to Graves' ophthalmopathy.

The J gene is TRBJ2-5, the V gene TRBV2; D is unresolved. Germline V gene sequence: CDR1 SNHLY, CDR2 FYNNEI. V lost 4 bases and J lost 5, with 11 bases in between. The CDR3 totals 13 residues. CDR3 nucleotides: TGTGCCAGCAGTGTGGATAGCCGGGAGACCCAGTACTTC. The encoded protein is CASSVDSRETQYF.

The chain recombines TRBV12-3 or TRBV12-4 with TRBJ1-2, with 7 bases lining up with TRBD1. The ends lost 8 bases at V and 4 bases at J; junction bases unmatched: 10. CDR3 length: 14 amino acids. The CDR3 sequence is CASSPLQGPYGYTF. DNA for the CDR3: TGTGCCAGCTCCCCTCTACAGGGGCCCTATGGCTACACCTTC.

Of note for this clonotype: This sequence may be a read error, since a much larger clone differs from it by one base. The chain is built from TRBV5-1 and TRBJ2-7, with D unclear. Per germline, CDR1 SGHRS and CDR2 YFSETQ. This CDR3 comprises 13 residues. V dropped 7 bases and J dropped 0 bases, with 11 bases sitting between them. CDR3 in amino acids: CASCASDSYEQYF. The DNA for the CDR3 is TGCGCCAGCTGTGCGAGCGACTCCTACGAGCAGTACTTC.

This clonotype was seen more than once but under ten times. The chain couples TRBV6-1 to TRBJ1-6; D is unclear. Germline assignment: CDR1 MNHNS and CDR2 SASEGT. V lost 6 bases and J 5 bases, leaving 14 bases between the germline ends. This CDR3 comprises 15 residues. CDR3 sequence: CASSLMGSDNSPLHF. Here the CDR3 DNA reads TGTGCCAGCAGCCTCATGGGGTCGGATAATTCACCCCTCCACTTT.

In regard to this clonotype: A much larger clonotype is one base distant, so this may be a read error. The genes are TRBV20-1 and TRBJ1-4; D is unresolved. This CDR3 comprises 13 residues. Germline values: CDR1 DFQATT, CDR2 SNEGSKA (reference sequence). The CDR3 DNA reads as TGCAGTGCTAGAGCGGGCTCCAATGGAAAACTGTTTTTT. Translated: CSARAGSNGKLFF.

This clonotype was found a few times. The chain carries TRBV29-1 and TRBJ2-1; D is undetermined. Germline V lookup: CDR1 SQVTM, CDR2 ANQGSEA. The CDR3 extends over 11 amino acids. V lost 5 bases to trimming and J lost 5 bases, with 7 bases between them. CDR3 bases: TGCAGCGTTCAAAGGAACAATGAGCAGTTCTTC. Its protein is CSVQRNNEQFF.

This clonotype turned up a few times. CDR3 sequence: CASSVVGTGSYGYTF. DNA for the CDR3: TGTGCCAGCAGCGTAGTCGGGACAGGCTCGTATGGCTACACCTTC. This chain connects TRBV9 to TRBJ1-2, with TRBD1 matching 8 bases. CDR1 is SGDLS and CDR2 is YYNGEE in the germline V gene. The V segment lost 0 bases and the J segment 5 bases; nucleotides outside the gene matches: 6. The CDR3 has 15 amino acids.

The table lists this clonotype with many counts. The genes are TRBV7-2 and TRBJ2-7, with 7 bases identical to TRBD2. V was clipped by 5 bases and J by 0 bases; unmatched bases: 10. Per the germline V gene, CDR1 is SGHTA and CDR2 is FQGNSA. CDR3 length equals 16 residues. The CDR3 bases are TGTGCCAGCAGCACAAAGTCGGGAGGCCTCTCCTACGAGCAGTACTTC. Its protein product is CASSTKSGGLSYEQYF.

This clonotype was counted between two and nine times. The CDR3 loop reads CASRTGQGRDTQYF. DNA of the CDR3: TGTGCCAGCAGAACTGGACAGGGGAGGGATACGCAGTATTTT. The chain joins TRBV5-4 to TRBJ2-3; the match to TRBD1 covers 9 bases. Germline CDR1 reads SGHNT; CDR2 reads YYREEE (reference sequence). With 5 bases clipped from V and 6 bases from J, the junction kept 7 bases outside the gene matches. The CDR3 covers 14 residues.

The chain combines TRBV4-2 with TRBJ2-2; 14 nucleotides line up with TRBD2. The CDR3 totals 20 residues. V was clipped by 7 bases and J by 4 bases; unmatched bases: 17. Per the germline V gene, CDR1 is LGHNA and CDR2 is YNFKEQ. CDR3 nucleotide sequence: TGTGCCAGCACACAGCGCGTTTCCGGGACTAGCGGGAGTGGCACCGGGGAGCTGTTTTTT. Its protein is CASTQRVSGTSGSGTGELFF.

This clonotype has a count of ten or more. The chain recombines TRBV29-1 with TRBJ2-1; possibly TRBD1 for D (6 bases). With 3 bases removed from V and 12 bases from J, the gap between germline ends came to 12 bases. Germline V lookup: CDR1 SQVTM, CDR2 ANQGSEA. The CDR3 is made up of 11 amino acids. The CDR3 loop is CSVDFDRRQFF. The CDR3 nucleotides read TGCAGCGTTGATTTCGACAGGAGGCAGTTCTTC.

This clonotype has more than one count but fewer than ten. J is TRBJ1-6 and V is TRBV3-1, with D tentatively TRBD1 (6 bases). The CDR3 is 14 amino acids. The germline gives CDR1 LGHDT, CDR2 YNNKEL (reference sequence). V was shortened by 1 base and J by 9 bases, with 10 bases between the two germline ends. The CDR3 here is CASSQVGRGSPLHF. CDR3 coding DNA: TGTGCCAGCAGCCAAGTGGGCAGGGGTTCACCCCTCCACTTT.

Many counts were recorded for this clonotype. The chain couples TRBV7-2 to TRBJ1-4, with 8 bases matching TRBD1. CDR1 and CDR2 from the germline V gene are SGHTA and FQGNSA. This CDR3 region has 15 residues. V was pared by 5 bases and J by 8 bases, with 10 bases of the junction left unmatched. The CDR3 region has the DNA TGTGCCAGCAGCCCCCAGACAGGGGTGAGGGAAAAACTGTTTTTT. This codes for CASSPQTGVREKLFF.

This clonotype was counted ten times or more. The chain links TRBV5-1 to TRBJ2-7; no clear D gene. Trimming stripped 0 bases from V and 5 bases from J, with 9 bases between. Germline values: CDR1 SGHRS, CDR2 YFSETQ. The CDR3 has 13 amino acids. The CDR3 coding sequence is TGCGCCAGCAGCTTGGCTCCGAGAAACGAGCAGTACTTC. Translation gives CASSLAPRNEQYF.

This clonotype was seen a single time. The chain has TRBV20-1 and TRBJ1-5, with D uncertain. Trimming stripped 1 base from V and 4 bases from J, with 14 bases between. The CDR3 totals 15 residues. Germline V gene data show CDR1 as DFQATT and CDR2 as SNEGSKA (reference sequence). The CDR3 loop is CSARGGMAGNQPQHF. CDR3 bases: TGCAGTGCTAGAGGAGGCATGGCGGGGAATCAGCCCCAGCATTTT.

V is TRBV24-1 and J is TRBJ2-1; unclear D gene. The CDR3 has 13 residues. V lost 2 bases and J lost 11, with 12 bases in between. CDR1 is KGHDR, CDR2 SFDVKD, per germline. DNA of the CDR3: TGTGCCACCAGTGATTCCCCTGAGGCCAAGCAGTTCTTC. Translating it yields CATSDSPEAKQFF.

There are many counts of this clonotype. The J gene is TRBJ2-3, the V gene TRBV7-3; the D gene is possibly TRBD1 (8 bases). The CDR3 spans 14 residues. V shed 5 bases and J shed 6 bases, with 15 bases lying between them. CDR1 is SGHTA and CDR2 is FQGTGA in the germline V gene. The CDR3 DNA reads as TGTGCCAGCAGCCCCGGACAGGGAGGGGATACGCAGTATTTT. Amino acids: CASSPGQGGDTQYF.

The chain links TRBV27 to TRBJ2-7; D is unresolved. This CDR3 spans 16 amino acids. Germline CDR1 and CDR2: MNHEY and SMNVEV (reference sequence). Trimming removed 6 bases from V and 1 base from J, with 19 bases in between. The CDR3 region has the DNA TGTGCCAGCAGGCCACGGTGGGATGCGACTTCCTACGAGCAGTACTTC. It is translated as CASRPRWDATSYEQYF.

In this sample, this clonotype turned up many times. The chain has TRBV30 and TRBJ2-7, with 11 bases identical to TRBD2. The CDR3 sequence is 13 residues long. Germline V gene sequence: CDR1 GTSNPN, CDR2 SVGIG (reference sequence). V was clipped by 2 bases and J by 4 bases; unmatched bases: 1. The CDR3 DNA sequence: TGTGCCTGGAGTAGGACTAGCGGGTACGAGCAGTACTTC. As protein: CAWSRTSGYEQYF. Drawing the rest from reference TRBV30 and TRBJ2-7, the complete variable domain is SQTIHQWPATLVQPVGSPLSLECTVEGTSNPNLYWYRQAAGRGLQLLFYSVGIGQISSEVPQNLSASRPQDRQFILSSKKLLLSDSGFYLCAWSRTSGYEQYFGPGTRLTVT.

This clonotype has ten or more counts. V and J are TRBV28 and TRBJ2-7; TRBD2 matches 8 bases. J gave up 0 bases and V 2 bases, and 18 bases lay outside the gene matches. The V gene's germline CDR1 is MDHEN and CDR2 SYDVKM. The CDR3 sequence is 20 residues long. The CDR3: CASSLGTGGQISRSSYEQYF. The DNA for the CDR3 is TGTGCCAGCAGTTTAGGGACGGGGGGGCAGATTAGTCGAAGCTCCTACGAGCAGTACTTC. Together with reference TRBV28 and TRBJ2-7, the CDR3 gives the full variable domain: DVKVTQSSRYLVKRTGEKVFLECVQDMDHENMFWYRQDPGLGLRLIYFSYDVKMKEKGDIPEGYSVSREKKERFSLILESASTNQTSMYLCASSLGTGGQISRSSYEQYFGPGTRLTVT.

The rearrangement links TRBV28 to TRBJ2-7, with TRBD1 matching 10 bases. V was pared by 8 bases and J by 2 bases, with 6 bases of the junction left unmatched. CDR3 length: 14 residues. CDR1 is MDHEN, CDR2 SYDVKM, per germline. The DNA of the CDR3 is TGTGCCAGCTCCGGGACAGGGGTGGCCTACGAGCAGTACTTC. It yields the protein CASSGTGVAYEQYF.

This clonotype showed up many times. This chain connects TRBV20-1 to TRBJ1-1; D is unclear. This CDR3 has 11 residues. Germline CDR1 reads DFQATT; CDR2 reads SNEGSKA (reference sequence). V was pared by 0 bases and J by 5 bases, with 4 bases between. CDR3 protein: CSARDRTEAFF. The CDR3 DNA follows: TGCAGTGCTAGAGATCGAACTGAAGCTTTCTTT.

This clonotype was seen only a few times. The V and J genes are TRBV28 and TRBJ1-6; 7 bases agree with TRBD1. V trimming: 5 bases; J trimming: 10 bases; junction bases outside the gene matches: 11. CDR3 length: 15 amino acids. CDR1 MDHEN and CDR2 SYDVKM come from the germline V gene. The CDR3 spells CASSRGGAGGSPLHF. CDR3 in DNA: TGTGCCAGCAGTCGAGGGGGCGCGGGTGGCTCACCCCTCCACTTT.

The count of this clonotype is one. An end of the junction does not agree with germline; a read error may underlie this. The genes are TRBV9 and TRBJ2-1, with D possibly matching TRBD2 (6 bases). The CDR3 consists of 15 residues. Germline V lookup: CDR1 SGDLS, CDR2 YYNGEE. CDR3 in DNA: TGTGCCAGCAGCGTGGACGGGAGCTCCTACAATGGGCAGTTCTTC. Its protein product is CASSVDGSSYNGQFF.

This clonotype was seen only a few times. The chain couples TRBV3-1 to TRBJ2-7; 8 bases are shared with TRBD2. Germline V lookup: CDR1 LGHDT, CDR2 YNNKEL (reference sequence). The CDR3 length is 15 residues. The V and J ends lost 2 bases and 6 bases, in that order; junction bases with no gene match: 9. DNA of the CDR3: TGTGCCAGCAGCCAAAATGGGGCGGGAGGTGGCGAGCAGTACTTC. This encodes CASSQNGAGGGEQYF.

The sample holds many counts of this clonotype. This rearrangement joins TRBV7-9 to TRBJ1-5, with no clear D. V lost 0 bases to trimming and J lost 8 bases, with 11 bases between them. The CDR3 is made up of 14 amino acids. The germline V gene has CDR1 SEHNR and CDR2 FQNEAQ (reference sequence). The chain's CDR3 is CASSLAGPAEPQHF. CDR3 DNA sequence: TGTGCCAGCAGCTTAGCCGGGCCGGCTGAGCCCCAGCATTTT.

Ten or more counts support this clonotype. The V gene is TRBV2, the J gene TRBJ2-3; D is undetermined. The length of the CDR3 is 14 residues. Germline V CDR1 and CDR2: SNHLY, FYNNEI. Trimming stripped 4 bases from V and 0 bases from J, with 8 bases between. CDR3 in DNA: TGTGCCAGCAGTGCCTTGCGGAGCACAGATACGCAGTATTTT. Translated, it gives CASSALRSTDTQYF. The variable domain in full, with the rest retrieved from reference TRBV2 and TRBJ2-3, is EPEVTQTPSHQVTQMGQEVILRCVPISNHLYFYWYRQILGQKVEFLVSFYNNEISEKSEIFDDQFSVERPDGSNFTLKIRSTKLEDSAMYFCASSALRSTDTQYFGPGTRLTVL.

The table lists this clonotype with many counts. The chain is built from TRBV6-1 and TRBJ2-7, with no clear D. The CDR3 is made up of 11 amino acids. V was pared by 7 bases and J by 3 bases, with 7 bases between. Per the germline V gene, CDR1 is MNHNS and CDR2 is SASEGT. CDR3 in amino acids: CASISVYEQYF. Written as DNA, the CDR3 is TGTGCCAGCATATCGGTCTACGAGCAGTACTTC.

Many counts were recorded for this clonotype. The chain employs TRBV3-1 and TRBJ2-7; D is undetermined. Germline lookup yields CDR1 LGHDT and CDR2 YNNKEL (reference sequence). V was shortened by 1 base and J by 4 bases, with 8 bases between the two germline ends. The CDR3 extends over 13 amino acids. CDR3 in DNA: TGTGCCAGCAGCCAAGCATCGGTGTACGAGCAGTACTTC. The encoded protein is CASSQASVYEQYF.

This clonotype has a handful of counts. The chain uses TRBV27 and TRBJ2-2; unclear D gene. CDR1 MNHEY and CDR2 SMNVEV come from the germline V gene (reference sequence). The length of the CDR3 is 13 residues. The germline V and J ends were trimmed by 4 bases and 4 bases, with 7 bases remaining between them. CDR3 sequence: CASSSLATGELFF. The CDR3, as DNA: TGTGCCAGCAGTTCGTTAGCCACCGGGGAGCTGTTTTTT.

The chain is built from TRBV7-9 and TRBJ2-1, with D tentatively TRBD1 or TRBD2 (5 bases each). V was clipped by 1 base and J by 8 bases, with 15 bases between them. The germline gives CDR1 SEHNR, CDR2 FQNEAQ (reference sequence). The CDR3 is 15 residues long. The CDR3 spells CASSLEGLSGDEQFF. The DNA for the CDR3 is TGTGCCAGCAGCTTAGAGGGGCTCAGCGGCGATGAGCAGTTCTTC.

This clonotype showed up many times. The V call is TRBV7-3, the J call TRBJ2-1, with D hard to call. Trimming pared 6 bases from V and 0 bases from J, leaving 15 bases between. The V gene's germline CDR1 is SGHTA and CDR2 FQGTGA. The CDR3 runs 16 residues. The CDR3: CASSPSLSLSYNEQFF. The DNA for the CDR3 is TGTGCCAGCAGTCCATCATTGTCGCTCTCCTACAATGAGCAGTTCTTC.